The 16 T cell receptor beta chains listed next were all sequenced from one sample in a study of blood T cell repertoires in COVID-19. The assay was immunoSEQ multiplex PCR, and TCRdb's table has in-frame clones only and misses some. The sample lists more than 7,500 clones; more than 85% were seen once. Sequenced: peripheral blood. These receptor sequences come from a woman aged 45 to 65 with active COVID-19.

The V call is TRBV30, the J call TRBJ2-1; D perhaps matches TRBD2 (5 bases). Trimming pared 1 base from V and 5 bases from J, leaving 6 bases between. The CDR3 is 12 residues long. The germline V gene encodes CDR1 GTSNPN and CDR2 SVGIG (reference sequence). The CDR3 region is CAWSAGNNEQFF. In DNA, the CDR3 is TGTGCCTGGAGTGCGGGGAACAATGAGCAGTTCTTC.

The V call is TRBV5-6, the J call TRBJ1-4, with TRBD1 as a possible D gene (5 bases). The germline V and J ends were trimmed by 4 bases and 5 bases, with 9 bases remaining between them. The CDR3 extends over 13 amino acids. Germline CDR1 and CDR2: SGHDT and YYEEEE. CDR3 sequence: CASSLAGNEKLFF. DNA of the CDR3: TGTGCCAGCAGCCTGGCAGGGAATGAAAAACTGTTTTTT.

The genes are TRBV19 and TRBJ1-1, with D hard to call. The V and J ends lost 2 bases and 2 bases respectively, with 9 bases between them. From germline, CDR1 is LNHDA and CDR2 SQIVND (reference sequence). The CDR3 loop spans 14 amino acids. CDR3 coding DNA: TGTGCCAGTAGTATAATCGGAGGTAACACTGAAGCTTTCTTT. Translated, it gives CASSIIGGNTEAFF. Complete variable domain (other parts from reference TRBV19 and TRBJ1-1): DGGITQSPKYLFRKEGQNVTLSCEQNLNHDAMYWYRQDPGQGLRLIYYSQIVNDFQKGDIAEGYSVSREKKESFPLTVTSAQKNPTAFYLCASSIIGGNTEAFFGQGTRLTVV.

The chain has TRBV23-1 and TRBJ1-1, with 7 positions matching TRBD1. TRBV23-1 is annotated as an ORF whose role is uncertain. The CDR3 is made up of 13 amino acids. Unmatched junction bases numbered 9, after V lost 11 bases and J lost 3 bases. The CDR3 protein is CAGPRGQDTEAFF. In nucleotides, the CDR3 is TGCGCCGGTCCGAGGGGGCAGGACACTGAAGCTTTCTTT.

The J gene is TRBJ2-7, the V gene TRBV6-1; no clear D. V lost 0 bases to trimming and J lost 0 bases, with 9 bases between them. CDR1 and CDR2 (germline): MNHNS, SASEGT. The CDR3 is 15 amino acids. The CDR3 region is CASSEAWWSSYEQYF. As DNA, the CDR3 is TGTGCCAGCAGTGAAGCGTGGTGGAGCTCCTACGAGCAGTACTTC.

CDR3 DNA: TGTGCCAGCAGCGTTAACTCCGGGGGAGGATACGAGCAGTACTTC. Translated, it gives CASSVNSGGGYEQYF. The chain employs TRBV9 and TRBJ2-7, with D perhaps TRBD2 (6 bases). Germline V gene sequence: CDR1 SGDLS, CDR2 YYNGEE. There are 15 residues in the CDR3. The V end was cut by 2 bases, the J end by 4 bases, with 16 bases between.

The chain has TRBV11-1 and TRBJ2-1, with TRBD2 matching over 8 bases. Trimming took 4 bases from V and 5 from J; bases not matched to a gene: 10. The CDR3 is made up of 16 amino acids. Germline values: CDR1 SGHAT, CDR2 FQDESV (reference sequence). The CDR3 region is CASSWDRVAGHNEQFF. CDR3 nucleotides: TGTGCCAGCAGCTGGGATCGGGTAGCGGGACACAATGAGCAGTTCTTC.

The chain recombines TRBV5-6 with TRBJ2-3; 9 bases line up with TRBD1. The CDR3 loop spans 17 amino acids. With V trimmed by 4 bases and J by 1 base, 10 bases remained unmatched. The germline V gene encodes CDR1 SGHDT and CDR2 YYEEEE. The CDR3 protein is CASSKITGGRGTDTQYF. DNA for the CDR3: TGTGCCAGCAGCAAAATAACAGGGGGCAGGGGCACAGATACGCAGTATTTT.

CDR3 amino acids: CASRSGSKNTEAFF. The CDR3 DNA sequence: TGTGCCAGCAGGTCAGGGTCGAAAAACACTGAAGCTTTCTTT. The V call is TRBV21-1, the J call TRBJ1-1; no check of the table's D call, TRBD1, against the DNA was made. TRBV21-1 is deemed a pseudogene. This CDR3 spans 14 amino acids.

CDR3 bases: TGTGCCAGCAGAACCGGGACAGGGCACACCGGGGAGCTGTTTTTT. Protein sequence: CASRTGTGHTGELFF. The chain joins TRBV5-4 to TRBJ2-2; TRBD1 aligns across 9 bases. Losses at the gene ends were 5 bases for V and 3 bases for J; bases not matched to a gene: 5. The CDR3 spans 15 residues. The V gene's germline CDR1 is SGHNT and CDR2 YYREEE (reference sequence).

The V gene is TRBV9, the J gene TRBJ1-2; D is possibly TRBD1 (6 bases). V was trimmed by 3 bases and J by 4 bases, leaving 22 bases between them. Germline lookup yields CDR1 SGDLS and CDR2 YYNGEE. The CDR3 has 17 residues. CDR3 sequence: CASSAGGRGRRSYGYTF. CDR3 in DNA: TGTGCCAGCAGCGCGGGGGGAAGGGGGAGGAGGAGCTATGGCTACACCTTC.

The gene calls are TRBV7-9 and TRBJ2-2, with TRBD1 matching over 8 bases. Per the germline V gene, CDR1 is SEHNR and CDR2 is FQNEAQ (reference sequence). The ends lost 2 bases at V and 4 bases at J; junction bases unmatched: 3. The CDR3 runs to 15 residues. CDR3 coding DNA: TGTGCCAGCAGCTTACAGGGGGCCGGCACCGGGGAGCTGTTTTTT. Translated, it gives CASSLQGAGTGELFF.

The rearrangement uses TRBV10-3 and TRBJ2-4, with D possibly being TRBD2 (6 bases). Between the trimmed V and J ends, which lost 5 bases and 0 bases, there was a span of 14 bases. This CDR3 has 16 residues. The germline V gene encodes CDR1 ENHRY and CDR2 SYGVKD. CDR3 DNA sequence: TGTGCCATCAGTCCTAACCGGGACTTAGCCAAAAACATTCAGTACTTC. Translating gives CAISPNRDLAKNIQYF.

The V call is TRBV6-5, the J call TRBJ1-1, with a weak D call TRBD1 (5 bases). CDR3 length: 11 residues. V gave up 7 bases and J gave up 4 bases, with 7 bases separating them. CDR1 is MNHEY and CDR2 is SVGAGI in the germline V gene. As DNA, the CDR3 is TGTGCCAGCACGGGGGGCACTGAAGCTTTCTTT. As protein: CASTGGTEAFF.

In nucleotides, the CDR3 is TGTGCCAGTAGTAAAAACTTACAGGGGGTCTACAATGAGCAGTTCTTC. Protein: CASSKNLQGVYNEQFF. V usage is TRBV19 and J usage is TRBJ2-1; the match to TRBD1 covers 8 bases. Losses at the gene ends were 4 bases for V and 3 bases for J; bases not matched to a gene: 8. This CDR3 spans 16 amino acids. The germline V gene encodes CDR1 LNHDA and CDR2 SQIVND (reference sequence).

V usage is TRBV11-2 and J usage is TRBJ1-4, with TRBD1 matching over 9 bases. CDR1 SGHAT and CDR2 FQNNGV come from the germline V gene. The CDR3 extends over 14 amino acids. Trimming took 10 bases from V and 4 from J; bases not matched to a gene: 7. Written as DNA, the CDR3 is TGTGCCACCGGCAGGACAGGGGTTAATGAAAAACTGTTTTTT. Translated, it gives CATGRTGVNEKLFF.